This T cell receptor (beta chain) came from a study of cytomegalovirus exposure and HLA in healthy donors. Sequencing was performed with immunoSEQ multiplex PCR; in TCRdb, only in-frame clones are kept and a portion is missing. The data contain 200,000 to 250,000 clones, about 90% of them singletons. Of note for this clone: The identical CDR3 is also encoded by other nucleotide sequences in the sample.

This receptor was identified in a woman under 30 in good health and CMV-seronegative. Specimen: PBMCs.

In DNA, the CDR3 is TGCGCCAGCAGCTTGGCCGGAGATACGCAGTATTTT. This gives the protein CASSLAGDTQYF. The chain carries TRBV5-1 and TRBJ2-3; D not certain. Trimming removed 0 bases from V and 5 bases from J, with 4 bases in between. The CDR3 has 12 residues. Germline V gives CDR1 SGHRS, CDR2 YFSETQ.